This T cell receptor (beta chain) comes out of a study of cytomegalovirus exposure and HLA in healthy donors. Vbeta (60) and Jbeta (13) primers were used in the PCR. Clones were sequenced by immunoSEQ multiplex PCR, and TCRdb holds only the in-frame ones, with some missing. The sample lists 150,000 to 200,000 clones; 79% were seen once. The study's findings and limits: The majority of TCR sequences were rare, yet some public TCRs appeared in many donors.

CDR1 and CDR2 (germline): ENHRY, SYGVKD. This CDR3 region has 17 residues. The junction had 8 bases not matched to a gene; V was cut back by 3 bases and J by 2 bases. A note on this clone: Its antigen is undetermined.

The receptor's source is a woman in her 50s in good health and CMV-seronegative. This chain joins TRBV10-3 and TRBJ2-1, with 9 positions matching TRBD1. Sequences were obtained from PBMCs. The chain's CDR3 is CAISDPGTGFAYNEQFF. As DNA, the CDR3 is TGTGCCATCAGTGATCCAGGGACAGGGTTCGCCTACAATGAGCAGTTCTTC.